The 21 T cell receptor beta chains below all came from one sample that was sequenced in a study of identifying expanded T cells in peripheral blood. Profiled with immunoSEQ multiplex PCR; TCRdb holds only in-frame clones, not every one. This sample has roughly 100,000 clones, with 75% to 90% found just once. Sequenced: blood. These receptors all come from a person aged 18 to 69 in good health.

The chain combines TRBV11-2 with TRBJ1-1, with D hard to call. V was shortened by 3 bases and J by 4 bases, with 9 bases between the two germline ends. This CDR3 has 13 amino acids. CDR1 is SGHAT and CDR2 is FQNNGV in the germline V gene. The CDR3 DNA sequence: TGTGCCAGCAGCTTTACGTCAGGCACTGAAGCTTTCTTT. Residues: CASSFTSGTEAFF.

CDR3 in DNA: TGTGCCAGCAATAACCCCAGCGTCAGCCAAGAGACCCAGTACTTC. It specifies CASNNPSVSQETQYF. The gene calls are TRBV7-9 and TRBJ2-5; D remains ambiguous. The germline V and J ends were trimmed by 7 bases and 1 base, with 16 bases remaining between them. Germline assignment: CDR1 SEHNR and CDR2 FQNEAQ (reference sequence). This CDR3 is 15 amino acids long. The complete variable domain, with remaining parts taken from reference TRBV7-9 and TRBJ2-5, reads DTGVSQNPRHKITKRGQNVTFRCDPISEHNRLYWYRQTLGQGPEFLTYFQNEAQLEKSRLLSDRFSAERPKGSFSTLEIQRTEQGDSAMYLCASNNPSVSQETQYFGPGTRLLVL.

This sequence joins TRBV7-8 and TRBJ2-7, with 12 bases that match TRBD2. Trimming took 3 bases from V and 3 from J; bases not matched to a gene: 12. This CDR3 is built from 18 residues. Germline V gives CDR1 SGHVS, CDR2 FQNEAQ. The chain's CDR3 is CASSFALAGGPRHYEQYF. The CDR3 DNA sequence: TGTGCCAGCAGCTTCGCCCTAGCGGGGGGGCCTCGCCACTACGAGCAGTACTTC. Full variable domain (rest looked up from reference TRBV7-8 and TRBJ2-7): GAGVSQSPRYKVAKRGQDVALRCDPISGHVSLFWYQQALGQGPEFLTYFQNEAQLDKSGLPSDRFFAERPEGSVSTLKIQRTQQEDSAVYLCASSFALAGGPRHYEQYFGPGTRLTVT.

The chain couples TRBV5-3 to TRBJ1-2; 8 bases match TRBD1. TRBV5-3 is noted as an ORF with a role that remains uncertain. CDR3 length equals 17 residues. V lost 1 base and J lost 8; bases outside the gene matches: 16. The CDR3 sequence: CARSLQAGGLPGGGYTF. As DNA, the CDR3 is TGTGCCAGAAGCTTGCAGGCAGGGGGCCTGCCGGGCGGAGGCTACACCTTC.

The rearrangement links TRBV10-3 to TRBJ1-1; tentatively, D is TRBD1 (5 bases). CDR1 and CDR2 from the germline V gene are ENHRY and SYGVKD. This CDR3 region has 11 residues. Trimming stripped 11 bases from V and 2 bases from J, with 9 bases between. CDR3 nucleotide sequence: TGTGCCTCTGGACAAAACACTGAAGCTTTCTTT. It is translated as CASGQNTEAFF.

This clone was seen only once. The rearrangement joins TRBV7-2 to TRBJ2-5; unclear D gene. Germline-derived CDR1 and CDR2 are SGHTA and FQGNSA. V lost 5 bases, J lost 4 bases, and 17 bases lay in between. This CDR3 has 15 residues. Here the CDR3 reads CASSRRVGVSETQYF. CDR3 coding DNA: TGTGCCAGCAGCCGAAGGGTCGGAGTCTCAGAGACCCAGTACTTC.

V is TRBV19 and J is TRBJ2-2, with a possible D match to TRBD2 (7 bases). The CDR3 loop spans 18 amino acids. Between the trimmed V and J ends, which lost 0 bases and 2 bases, there was a span of 16 bases. Germline V gene lookup returns CDR1 LNHDA and CDR2 SQIVND (reference sequence). CDR3 loop: CASSIDRRGQGNTGELFF. The DNA of the CDR3 is TGTGCCAGTAGTATAGATCGGCGGGGGCAGGGAAACACCGGGGAGCTGTTTTTT.

The V call is TRBV18, the J call TRBJ1-1; D is undetermined. The ends were cut back, 1 base at V and 3 bases at J, with 3 bases in the middle. The CDR3 length is 12 residues. Germline V gene sequence: CDR1 KGHSH, CDR2 LQKENI. The CDR3 nucleotides read TGTGCCAGCTCACCACGAGACACTGAAGCTTTCTTT. Amino acid sequence: CASSPRDTEAFF.

The chain is built from TRBV10-3 and TRBJ1-5, with a tentative D call TRBD1 (6 bases). The V gene lost 3 bases and the J gene lost 6 bases, with 9 bases spanning the gap. The CDR3 contains 13 residues. Germline CDR1 ENHRY, CDR2 SYGVKD. The CDR3 DNA is TGTGCCATCAGTGACAGGGGTGGTCAGCCCCAGCATTTT. This translates into CAISDRGGQPQHF.

The rearrangement uses TRBV10-3 and TRBJ1-2, with a weak D call TRBD1 (5 bases). This CDR3 region has 14 residues. Trimming cost V 10 bases and J 6 bases, with 21 bases left between them. Germline V lookup: CDR1 ENHRY, CDR2 SYGVKD. CDR3 loop: CASRGVSYSHGYTF. CDR3 coding DNA: TGTGCCAGCCGGGGGGTATCATATTCTCATGGCTACACCTTC.

V and J are TRBV4-2 and TRBJ1-5, with D unclear. Germline V gives CDR1 LGHNA, CDR2 YNFKEQ. V was shortened by 0 bases and J by 3 bases, with 9 bases between the two germline ends. This CDR3 is built from 15 residues. CDR3 in amino acids: CASSQEVGFNQPQHF. CDR3 bases: TGTGCCAGCAGCCAAGAGGTAGGGTTCAATCAGCCCCAGCATTTT.

This chain links TRBV5-4 with TRBJ2-7; D is uncertain. The CDR3 has 15 residues. The germline CDR1 and CDR2 sequences are SGHNT and YYREEE (reference sequence). Trimming left V 4 bases short and J 0 bases short, with 14 bases between. CDR3 residues: CASSVGPTPSYEQYF. CDR3 nucleotide sequence: TGTGCCAGCAGCGTTGGCCCCACCCCCTCCTACGAGCAGTACTTC. The entire variable domain, with the rest obtained from reference TRBV5-4 and TRBJ2-7, is as follows: ETGVTQSPTHLIKTRGQQVTLRCSSQSGHNTVSWYQQALGQGPQFIFQYYREEENGRGNFPPRFSGLQFPNYSSELNVNALELDDSALYLCASSVGPTPSYEQYFGPGTRLTVT.

The V and J genes are TRBV19 and TRBJ2-3; possible D gene TRBD2, 6 bases. Looked up from germline, CDR1 is LNHDA and CDR2 is SQIVND (reference sequence). Trimming cost V 1 base and J 5 bases, with 10 bases left between them. The CDR3 is made up of 14 amino acids. The CDR3 nucleotides read TGTGCCAGTAGTATAGGACTAGGAGGAGATACGCAGTATTTT. Translated: CASSIGLGGDTQYF.

The chain uses TRBV4-2 and TRBJ2-3; perhaps TRBD2 as D (6 bases). The CDR3 loop spans 16 amino acids. Germline V lookup: CDR1 LGHNA, CDR2 YNFKEQ. The ends were cut back, 0 bases at V and 4 bases at J, with 14 bases in the middle. CDR3 DNA sequence: TGTGCCAGCAGCCAAGAGGCGGGACCGTCGCCAGATACGCAGTATTTT. Its protein is CASSQEAGPSPDTQYF.

V is TRBV30 and J is TRBJ1-1; no clear D. V dropped 0 bases and J dropped 1 base, with 6 bases sitting between them. Germline V gene lookup returns CDR1 GTSNPN and CDR2 SVGIG (reference sequence). This CDR3 is built from 13 residues. This chain's CDR3 is CAWSVLSNTEAFF. CDR3 sequence (DNA): TGTGCCTGGAGTGTTTTATCGAACACTGAAGCTTTCTTT.

Only a few counts were recorded for this clone. The chain recombines TRBV28 with TRBJ1-6, with D uncertain. The CDR3 extends over 14 amino acids. CDR1 is MDHEN and CDR2 is SYDVKM in the germline V gene. V was cut by 5 bases and J by 10 bases, with 15 bases left in between. DNA for the CDR3: TGTGCCAGCAGTCTCGAGCTTGGGCCGTCACCCCTCCACTTT. It yields the protein CASSLELGPSPLHF.

In nucleotides, the CDR3 is TGTGCCAGCAGCTTAGCGGGGGCGCACAACAATGAGCAGTTCTTC. Protein: CASSLAGAHNNEQFF. The V call is TRBV7-7, the J call TRBJ2-1, with D tentatively TRBD1 (6 bases). CDR3 length: 15 residues. V was pared by 0 bases and J by 5 bases, with 11 bases between. The germline gives CDR1 SSHAT, CDR2 FNYEAQ (reference sequence).

The chain employs TRBV2 and TRBJ1-6, with 7 bases identical to TRBD1. The CDR3 length is 14 residues. Germline lookup yields CDR1 SNHLY and CDR2 FYNNEI. Trimming removed 6 bases from V and 6 bases from J; junction bases left unmatched: 5. In nucleotides, the CDR3 is TGTGCCAGCAGACAACAGGGGAGTAATTCACCCCTCCACTTT. Translating gives CASRQQGSNSPLHF.

CDR3 in amino acids: CAIRMGQALNTEAFF. The CDR3 DNA follows: TGTGCCATCAGGATGGGACAGGCCCTGAACACTGAAGCTTTCTTT. The chain recombines TRBV10-3 with TRBJ1-1; 8 positions agree with TRBD1. The CDR3 sequence is 15 residues long. Germline values: CDR1 ENHRY, CDR2 SYGVKD. Germline trimming cut 6 bases from V and 0 bases from J; bases unmatched to any gene: 6.

This clone was counted a single time. This sequence joins TRBV11-3 and TRBJ2-5; 8 positions match TRBD1. Trimming cost V 5 bases and J 4 bases; bases outside gene matches: 6. This CDR3 has 14 residues. In germline, CDR1 is SGHNT, CDR2 YENEEA. The CDR3 reads CASSALGQGETQYF. As DNA, the CDR3 is TGTGCCAGCAGCGCCCTAGGACAGGGAGAGACCCAGTACTTC.

The chain links TRBV11-2 to TRBJ1-1; the D gene is possibly TRBD1 (5 bases). This CDR3 spans 15 amino acids. V dropped 4 bases and J dropped 1 base, with 13 bases sitting between them. Germline V gives CDR1 SGHAT, CDR2 FQNNGV. The CDR3 loop reads CASSWSGMGNTEAFF. The CDR3 DNA follows: TGTGCCAGCAGCTGGTCAGGGATGGGGAACACTGAAGCTTTCTTT.